This TCR beta chain was found in a study of T cell repertoires in cytomegalovirus infection. Study at large: CMV infection and matching HLA type were both indicated by public TCR beta signatures.

TCRdb redid the calling of the reads with MiXCR, one entry per CDR3 protein. The profile covers roughly 920,000 distinct CDR3 sequences, with around 29% appearing a single time and about an eighth taken by the ten largest. Comments on this clonotype: The antigen is not known.

This CDR3 comprises 13 residues. V shed 4 bases and J shed 1 base, with 9 bases lying between them. Per germline, CDR1 SGHKS and CDR2 YYEKEE (reference sequence). Findings and caveats of the study: Within the response measured ex vivo, HLA-C-restricted CMV-specific TCR beta clonotypes were dominant.

The V and J genes are TRBV5-5 and TRBJ2-7; unclear D gene. This receptor was taken from a human donor in good health (CMV status not recorded). Some clones in this sample may be carry-over from other donors' samples. The input for sequencing was cultured CD8+ T cells from PBMCs, taken from culture after CMV antigen stimulation. DNA for the CDR3: TGTGCCAGCAGCGAGGCCGGGTCCTACGAGCAGTACTTC. Its protein product is CASSEAGSYEQYF.